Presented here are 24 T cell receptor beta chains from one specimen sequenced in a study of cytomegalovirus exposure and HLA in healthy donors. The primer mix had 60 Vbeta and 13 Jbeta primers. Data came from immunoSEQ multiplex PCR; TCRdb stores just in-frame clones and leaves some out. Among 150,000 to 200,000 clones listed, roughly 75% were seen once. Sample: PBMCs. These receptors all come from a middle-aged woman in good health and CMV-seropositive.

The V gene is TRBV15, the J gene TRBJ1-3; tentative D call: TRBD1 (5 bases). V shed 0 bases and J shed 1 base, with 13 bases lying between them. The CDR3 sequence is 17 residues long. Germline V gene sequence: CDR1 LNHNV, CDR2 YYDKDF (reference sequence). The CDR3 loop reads CATSRDPSRVSGNTIYF. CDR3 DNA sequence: TGTGCCACCAGCAGAGATCCTTCCAGGGTTTCTGGAAACACCATATATTTT.

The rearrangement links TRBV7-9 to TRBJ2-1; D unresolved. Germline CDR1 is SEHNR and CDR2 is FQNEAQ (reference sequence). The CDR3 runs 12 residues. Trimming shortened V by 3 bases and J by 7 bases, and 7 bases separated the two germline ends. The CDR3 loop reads CASSLAANEQFF. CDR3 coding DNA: TGTGCCAGCAGCTTGGCTGCTAATGAGCAGTTCTTC.

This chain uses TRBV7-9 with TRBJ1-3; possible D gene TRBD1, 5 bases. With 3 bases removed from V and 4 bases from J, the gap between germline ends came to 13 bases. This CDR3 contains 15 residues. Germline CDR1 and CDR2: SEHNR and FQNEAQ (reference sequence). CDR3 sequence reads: CASSFATALGNTIYF. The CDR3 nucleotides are TGTGCCAGCAGCTTTGCGACAGCTCTGGGAAACACCATATATTTT. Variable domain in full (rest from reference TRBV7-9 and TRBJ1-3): DTGVSQNPRHKITKRGQNVTFRCDPISEHNRLYWYRQTLGQGPEFLTYFQNEAQLEKSRLLSDRFSAERPKGSFSTLEIQRTEQGDSAMYLCASSFATALGNTIYFGEGSWLTVV.

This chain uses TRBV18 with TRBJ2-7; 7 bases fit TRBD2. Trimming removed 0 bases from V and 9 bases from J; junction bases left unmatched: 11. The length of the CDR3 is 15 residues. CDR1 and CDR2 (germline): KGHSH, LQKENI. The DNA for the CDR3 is TGTGCCAGCTCACCACCGACCAACTTCGGGGAGGGGCAGTACTTC. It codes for CASSPPTNFGEGQYF. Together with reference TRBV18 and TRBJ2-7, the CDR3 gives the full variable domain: NAGVMQNPRHLVRRRGQEARLRCSPMKGHSHVYWYRQLPEEGLKFMVYLQKENIIDESGMPKERFSAEFPKEGPSILRIQQVVRGDSAAYFCASSPPTNFGEGQYFGPGTRLTVT.

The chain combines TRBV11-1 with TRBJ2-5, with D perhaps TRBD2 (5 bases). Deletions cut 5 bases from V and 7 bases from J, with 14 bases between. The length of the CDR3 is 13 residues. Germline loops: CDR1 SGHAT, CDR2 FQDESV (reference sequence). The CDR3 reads CASSLTAEGTQYF. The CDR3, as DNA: TGTGCCAGCAGCCTCACTGCCGAGGGGACCCAGTACTTC.

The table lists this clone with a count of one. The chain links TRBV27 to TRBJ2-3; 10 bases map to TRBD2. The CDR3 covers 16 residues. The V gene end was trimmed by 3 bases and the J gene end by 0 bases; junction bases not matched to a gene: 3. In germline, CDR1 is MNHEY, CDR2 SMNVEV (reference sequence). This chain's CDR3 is CASSFSGRISTDTQYF. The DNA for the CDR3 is TGTGCCAGCAGTTTTAGCGGGAGGATTAGCACAGATACGCAGTATTTT.

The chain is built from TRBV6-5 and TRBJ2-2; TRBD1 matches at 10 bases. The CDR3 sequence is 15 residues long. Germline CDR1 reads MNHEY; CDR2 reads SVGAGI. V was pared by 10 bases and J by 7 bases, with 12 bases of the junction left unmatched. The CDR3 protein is CATLGQGVRSGELFF. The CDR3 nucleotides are TGTGCCACCCTCGGACAGGGGGTCAGGAGCGGGGAGCTGTTTTTT.

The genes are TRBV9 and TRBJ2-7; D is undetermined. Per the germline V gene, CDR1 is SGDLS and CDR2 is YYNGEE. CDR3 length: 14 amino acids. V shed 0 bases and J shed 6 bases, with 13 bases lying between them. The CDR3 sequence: CASSVGSLVSEQYF. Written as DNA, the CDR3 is TGTGCCAGCAGCGTAGGTAGTTTAGTTTCCGAGCAGTACTTC.

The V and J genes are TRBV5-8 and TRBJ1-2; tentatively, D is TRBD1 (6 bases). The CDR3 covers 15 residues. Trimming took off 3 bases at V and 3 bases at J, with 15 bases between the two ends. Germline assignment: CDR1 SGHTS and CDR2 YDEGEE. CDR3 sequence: CASSWPRQAYYGYTF. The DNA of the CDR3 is TGTGCCAGCAGCTGGCCTCGACAGGCTTACTATGGCTACACCTTC.

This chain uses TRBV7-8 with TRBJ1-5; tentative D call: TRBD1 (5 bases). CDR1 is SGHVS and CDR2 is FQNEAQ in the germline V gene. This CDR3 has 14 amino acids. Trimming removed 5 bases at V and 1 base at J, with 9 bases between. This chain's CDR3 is CASSPDSSNQPQHF. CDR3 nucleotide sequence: TGTGCCAGCAGCCCCGACAGCAGCAATCAGCCCCAGCATTTT. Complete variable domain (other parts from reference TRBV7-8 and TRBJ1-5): GAGVSQSPRYKVAKRGQDVALRCDPISGHVSLFWYQQALGQGPEFLTYFQNEAQLDKSGLPSDRFFAERPEGSVSTLKIQRTQQEDSAVYLCASSPDSSNQPQHFGDGTRLSIL.

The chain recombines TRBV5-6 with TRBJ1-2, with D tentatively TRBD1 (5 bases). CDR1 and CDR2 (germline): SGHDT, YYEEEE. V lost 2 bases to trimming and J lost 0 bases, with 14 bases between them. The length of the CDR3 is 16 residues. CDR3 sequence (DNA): TGTGCCAGCAGCTTTATGGCAGGGCTCCCTAACTATGGCTACACCTTC. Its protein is CASSFMAGLPNYGYTF.

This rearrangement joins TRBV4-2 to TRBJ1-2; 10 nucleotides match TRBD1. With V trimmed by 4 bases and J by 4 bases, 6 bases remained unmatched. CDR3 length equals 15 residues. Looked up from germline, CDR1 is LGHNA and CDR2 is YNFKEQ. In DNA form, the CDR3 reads TGTGCCAGCAGCCCAGGGACAGGGGCCTTCTATGGCTACACCTTC. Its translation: CASSPGTGAFYGYTF.

The CDR3, as DNA: TGTGCCAGCAGCCTGTCTTGGGACGGCGGGAGTCGTCAGCCCCAGCATTTT. This gives the protein CASSLSWDGGSRQPQHF. The chain carries TRBV5-5 and TRBJ1-5, with a possible D match to TRBD1 (5 bases). Germline assignment: CDR1 SGHKS and CDR2 YYEKEE (reference sequence). This CDR3 contains 17 residues. Trimming left V 4 bases short and J 6 bases short, with 23 bases between.

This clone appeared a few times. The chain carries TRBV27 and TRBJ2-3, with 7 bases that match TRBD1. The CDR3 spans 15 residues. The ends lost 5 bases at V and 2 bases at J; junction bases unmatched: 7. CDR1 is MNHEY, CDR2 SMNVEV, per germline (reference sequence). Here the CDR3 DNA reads TGTGCCAGCAGTCCCCGGACAGGCTTCACAGATACGCAGTATTTT. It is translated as CASSPRTGFTDTQYF.

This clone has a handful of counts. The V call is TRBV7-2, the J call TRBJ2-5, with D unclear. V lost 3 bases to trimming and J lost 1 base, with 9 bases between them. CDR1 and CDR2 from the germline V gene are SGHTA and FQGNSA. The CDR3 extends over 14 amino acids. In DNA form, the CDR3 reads TGTGCCAGCAGCTTTAAGTCACTCCAAGAGACCCAGTACTTC. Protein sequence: CASSFKSLQETQYF.

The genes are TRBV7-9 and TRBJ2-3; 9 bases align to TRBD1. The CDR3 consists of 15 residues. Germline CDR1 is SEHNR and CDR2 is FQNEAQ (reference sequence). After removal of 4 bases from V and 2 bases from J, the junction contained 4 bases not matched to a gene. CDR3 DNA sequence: TGTGCCAGCAGCTGGACAGGGGCCCCCACAGATACGCAGTATTTT. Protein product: CASSWTGAPTDTQYF.

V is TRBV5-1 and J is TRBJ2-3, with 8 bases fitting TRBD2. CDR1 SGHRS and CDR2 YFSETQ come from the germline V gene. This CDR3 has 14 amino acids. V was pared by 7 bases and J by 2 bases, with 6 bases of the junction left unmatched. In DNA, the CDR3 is TGCGCCAGCGGAAGCGGGGGTCCCACAGATACGCAGTATTTT. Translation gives CASGSGGPTDTQYF.

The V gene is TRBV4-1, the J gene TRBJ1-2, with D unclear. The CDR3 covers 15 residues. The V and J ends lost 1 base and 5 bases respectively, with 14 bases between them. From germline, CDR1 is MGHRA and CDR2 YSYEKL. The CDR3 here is CASSQVVGGLYGYTF. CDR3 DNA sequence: TGCGCCAGCAGCCAAGTAGTTGGAGGGCTTTATGGCTACACCTTC.

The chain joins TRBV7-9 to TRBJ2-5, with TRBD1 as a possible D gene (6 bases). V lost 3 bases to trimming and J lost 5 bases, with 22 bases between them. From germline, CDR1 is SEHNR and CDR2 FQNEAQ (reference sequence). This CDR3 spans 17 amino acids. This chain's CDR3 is CASSFNRGRGSGETQYF. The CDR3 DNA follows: TGTGCCAGCAGCTTTAACCGAGGCAGGGGTTCTGGGGAGACCCAGTACTTC. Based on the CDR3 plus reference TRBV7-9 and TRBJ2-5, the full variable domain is DTGVSQNPRHKITKRGQNVTFRCDPISEHNRLYWYRQTLGQGPEFLTYFQNEAQLEKSRLLSDRFSAERPKGSFSTLEIQRTEQGDSAMYLCASSFNRGRGSGETQYFGPGTRLLVL.

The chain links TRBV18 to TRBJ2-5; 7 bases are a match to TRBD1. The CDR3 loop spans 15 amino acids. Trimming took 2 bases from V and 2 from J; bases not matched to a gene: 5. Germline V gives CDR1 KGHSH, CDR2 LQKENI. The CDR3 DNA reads TGTGCCAGCTCACCAGGACAGGAGACTCAAGAGACCCAGTACTTC. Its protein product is CASSPGQETQETQYF.

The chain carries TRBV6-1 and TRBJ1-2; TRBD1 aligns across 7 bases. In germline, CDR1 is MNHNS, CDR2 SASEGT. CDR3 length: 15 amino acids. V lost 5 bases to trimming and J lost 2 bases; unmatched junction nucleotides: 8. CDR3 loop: CASSPGRGKNYGYTF. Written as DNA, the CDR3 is TGTGCCAGCAGTCCAGGCAGGGGGAAGAACTATGGCTACACCTTC.

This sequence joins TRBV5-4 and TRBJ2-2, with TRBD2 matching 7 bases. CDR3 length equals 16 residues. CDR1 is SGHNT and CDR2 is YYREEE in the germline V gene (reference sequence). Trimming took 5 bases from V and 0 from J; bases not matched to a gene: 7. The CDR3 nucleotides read TGTGCCAGCAGTCTTCGACGGGGGGCGAACACCGGGGAGCTGTTTTTT. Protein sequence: CASSLRRGANTGELFF. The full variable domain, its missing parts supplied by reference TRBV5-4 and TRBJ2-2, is ETGVTQSPTHLIKTRGQQVTLRCSSQSGHNTVSWYQQALGQGPQFIFQYYREEENGRGNFPPRFSGLQFPNYSSELNVNALELDDSALYLCASSLRRGANTGELFFGEGSRLTVL.

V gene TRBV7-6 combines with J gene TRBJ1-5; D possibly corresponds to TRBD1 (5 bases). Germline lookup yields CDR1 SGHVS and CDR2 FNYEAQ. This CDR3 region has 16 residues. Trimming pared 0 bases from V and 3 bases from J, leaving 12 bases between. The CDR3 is CASSLAPRGFNQPQHF. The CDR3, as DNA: TGTGCCAGCAGCTTAGCACCACGGGGGTTCAATCAGCCCCAGCATTTT.

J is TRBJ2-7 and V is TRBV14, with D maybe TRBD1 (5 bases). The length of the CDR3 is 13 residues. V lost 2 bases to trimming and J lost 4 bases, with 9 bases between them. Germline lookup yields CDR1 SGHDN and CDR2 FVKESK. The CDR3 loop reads CASSQIGVYEQYF. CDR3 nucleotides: TGTGCCAGCAGCCAAATAGGGGTATACGAGCAGTACTTC.